This T cell receptor beta chain was profiled in a study of T cell repertoires in cytomegalovirus infection. On the study more broadly: In the study, CMV epitopes included recently identified HLA-C-restricted and well-studied HLA-B-restricted ones. It was the public TCR beta signatures that indicated both CMV infection and matching HLA type. Broader study findings: Within the response measured ex vivo, HLA-C-restricted CMV-specific TCR beta clonotypes were dominant. CMV carriers having the relevant HLA were flagged by cumulative public TCR beta family frequency.

V gave up 1 base and J gave up 8 bases, with 11 bases separating them. CDR3 length: 13 amino acids. One entry per CDR3 protein results from TCRdb running MiXCR on the reads. The repertoire consists of roughly 80,000 distinct CDR3 sequences, with approximately 40% occurring once and the leading ten covering over 90%. This clonotype was seen a handful of times. The target antigen is unknown. The gene calls are TRBV12-3 or TRBV12-4 and TRBJ1-2; no clear D gene. The receptor was derived from a human donor in good health (CMV status not recorded). Some clones in this sample may be carry-over from other donors' samples. Specimen: CD8+ T cells from cultured PBMCs, collected from culture after CMV antigen stimulation. The CDR3 coding sequence is TGTGCCAGCAGTTTAGTTTATGGGGAGGGCTACACCTTC. Translated: CASSLVYGEGYTF.